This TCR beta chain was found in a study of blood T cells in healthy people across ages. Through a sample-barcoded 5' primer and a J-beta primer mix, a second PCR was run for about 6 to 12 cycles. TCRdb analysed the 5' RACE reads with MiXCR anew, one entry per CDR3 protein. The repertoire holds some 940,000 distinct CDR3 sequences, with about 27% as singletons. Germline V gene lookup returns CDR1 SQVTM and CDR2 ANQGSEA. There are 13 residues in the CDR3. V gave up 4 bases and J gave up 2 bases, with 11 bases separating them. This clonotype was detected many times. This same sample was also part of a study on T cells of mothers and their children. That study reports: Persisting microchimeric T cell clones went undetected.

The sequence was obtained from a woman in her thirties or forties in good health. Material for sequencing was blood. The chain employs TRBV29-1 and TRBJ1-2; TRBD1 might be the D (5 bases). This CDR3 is CSVGGFQNYGYTF. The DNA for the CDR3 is TGCAGCGTTGGGGGGTTCCAAAACTATGGCTACACCTTC.